A single sample gave rise to the 23 T cell receptor beta chains below, sequenced in a study of CD8 T cells in Susac syndrome. With random hexamers, roughly 0.5 to 1 ug RNA was reverse transcribed. MiXCR, run by TCRdb on the immunoSEQ multiplex PCR reads, gives a single entry per CDR3 protein. The sample yields around 300,000 distinct CDR3 sequences, 65% to 90% seen once. Sequencing input: CD8+ T cells from PBMCs. All receptors come from a human donor with multiple sclerosis.

V and J are TRBV5-4 and TRBJ2-7; the D is unclear. Germline CDR1 and CDR2: SGHNT and YYREEE (reference sequence). This CDR3 contains 13 residues. The V end was cut by 3 bases, the J end by 2 bases, with 9 bases between. CDR3 residues: CASSSLITYEQYF. The DNA for the CDR3 is TGTGCCAGCAGCTCCCTCATAACCTACGAGCAGTACTTC.

The V call is TRBV9, the J call TRBJ2-7; D not resolved. Germline CDR1 SGDLS, CDR2 YYNGEE. The CDR3 is made up of 13 amino acids. With 4 bases removed from V and 0 bases from J, the gap between germline ends came to 8 bases. Here the CDR3 DNA reads TGTGCCAGCAGCCCCCGTAACTCCTACGAGCAGTACTTC. Its translation: CASSPRNSYEQYF.

This chain links TRBV27 with TRBJ2-3, with TRBD2 matching over 7 bases. Germline trimming cut 3 bases from V and 15 bases from J; bases unmatched to any gene: 9. The CDR3 consists of 12 residues. Germline V gene sequence: CDR1 MNHEY, CDR2 SMNVEV (reference sequence). CDR3 in amino acids: CASSFSAGEEYF. The CDR3 region has the DNA TGTGCCAGCAGTTTTTCGGCGGGAGAGGAATATTTT.

The CDR3 spells CASSFPQGYSTEAFF. The CDR3 coding sequence is TGTGCCAGCAGCTTCCCACAGGGATATTCTACTGAAGCTTTCTTT. This chain uses TRBV7-2 with TRBJ1-1; maybe TRBD1 (6 bases). The CDR3 has 15 residues. Trimming stripped 3 bases from V and 5 bases from J, with 16 bases between. Germline V gives CDR1 SGHTA, CDR2 FQGNSA.

The chain is built from TRBV27 and TRBJ2-5; a weak D match, TRBD2 (7 bases). Germline V gives CDR1 MNHEY, CDR2 SMNVEV (reference sequence). Trimming left V 4 bases short and J 7 bases short, with 16 bases between. This CDR3 spans 14 amino acids. CDR3 DNA sequence: TGTGCCAGCAGTTCCGAAAGGGGGGGCCCGACCCAGTACTTC. Amino acids: CASSSERGGPTQYF.

This clonotype was observed once. The chain recombines TRBV6-1 with TRBJ1-5, with D tentatively TRBD1 (5 bases). The CDR3 has 17 amino acids. Deletions cut 6 bases from V and 0 bases from J, with 18 bases between. Germline CDR1 reads MNHNS; CDR2 reads SASEGT. CDR3 sequence reads: CASSDLGPPNSNQPQHF. CDR3 sequence (DNA): TGTGCCAGCAGCGACCTGGGGCCACCTAATAGCAATCAGCCCCAGCATTTT.

CDR3 DNA: TGTGCCAGCAGCTTTAGCGGGAGCACAGATACGCAGTATTTT. Translating it yields CASSFSGSTDTQYF. The gene calls are TRBV6-5 and TRBJ2-3; the match to TRBD2 covers 7 bases. This CDR3 region has 14 residues. Trimming cost V 6 bases and J 0 bases; bases outside gene matches: 3. The germline CDR1 and CDR2 sequences are MNHEY and SVGAGI.

The chain links TRBV29-1 to TRBJ2-7; no firm D call. V lost 2 bases and J 2 bases, leaving 10 bases between the germline ends. Germline V gives CDR1 SQVTM, CDR2 ANQGSEA. The CDR3 runs 13 residues. CDR3 sequence (DNA): TGCAGCGTTGAAAGAGAAGTCCCCTACGAGCAGTACTTC. Translating gives CSVEREVPYEQYF.

The chain has TRBV6-2 or TRBV6-3 and TRBJ2-7; no firm D call. V was clipped by 7 bases and J by 1 base, with 11 bases between them. This CDR3 has 13 residues. CDR1 and CDR2 (germline): MNHEY, SVGEGT. The CDR3 DNA follows: TGTGCCAGCACCAGCGCAATGTCCTACGAGCAGTACTTC. Translating it yields CASTSAMSYEQYF.

The rearrangement uses TRBV7-9 and TRBJ2-3, with no clear D. Trimming removed 1 base at V and 2 bases at J, with 10 bases between. This CDR3 comprises 15 residues. The germline V gene encodes CDR1 SEHNR and CDR2 FQNEAQ (reference sequence). Written as DNA, the CDR3 is TGTGCCAGCAGCTTAGGGTCGGAGCCCACAGATACGCAGTATTTT. Protein product: CASSLGSEPTDTQYF.

CDR3 sequence (DNA): TGCGCCAGCAGCCAAGAAACTAGCGGGGAGTACCAAGAGACCCAGTACTTC. This encodes CASSQETSGEYQETQYF. This chain uses TRBV4-3 with TRBJ2-5; TRBD2 aligns across 10 bases. The length of the CDR3 is 17 residues. Per the germline V gene, CDR1 is LGHNA and CDR2 is YSLEER. V was pared by 0 bases and J by 0 bases, with 4 bases of the junction left unmatched.

V usage is TRBV27 and J usage is TRBJ2-7; 8 bases are a match to TRBD2. The CDR3 contains 14 residues. CDR1 and CDR2 (germline): MNHEY, SMNVEV (reference sequence). The ends lost 5 bases at V and 5 bases at J; junction bases unmatched: 8. The CDR3 sequence: CASSPGLAFHEQYF. For the CDR3, the DNA is TGTGCCAGCAGTCCTGGACTAGCCTTCCACGAGCAGTACTTC.

The chain links TRBV4-3 to TRBJ2-1; D remains ambiguous. This CDR3 is 13 amino acids long. Germline V gives CDR1 LGHNA, CDR2 YSLEER. Trimming removed 0 bases from V and 5 bases from J, with 5 bases in between. CDR3 nucleotide sequence: TGCGCCAGCAGCCAAGACTATAACAATGAGCAGTTCTTC. It is translated as CASSQDYNNEQFF.

This sequence joins TRBV28 and TRBJ1-3, with unresolved D. The CDR3 sequence is 16 residues long. V was clipped by 0 bases and J by 0 bases, with 9 bases between them. Per germline, CDR1 MDHEN and CDR2 SYDVKM. DNA for the CDR3: TGTGCCAGCAGTTTATGGGCTGAAGTCTCTGGAAACACCATATATTTT. Amino acid sequence: CASSLWAEVSGNTIYF.

This clonotype was observed a few times. The CDR3 DNA reads TGTGCCAGCACAAACTCCTACGAGCAGTACTTC. It codes for CASTNSYEQYF. The chain couples TRBV6-2 or TRBV6-3 to TRBJ2-7; D not resolved. The CDR3 spans 11 residues. CDR1 is MNHEY and CDR2 is SVGEGT in the germline V gene. Between the trimmed V and J ends, which lost 7 bases and 0 bases, there was a span of 4 bases.

The chain uses TRBV11-2 and TRBJ2-2, with D possibly being TRBD1 (6 bases). CDR3 length equals 13 residues. Germline V gene lookup returns CDR1 SGHAT and CDR2 FQNNGV. Trimming took 6 bases from V and 4 from J, leaving 9 bases between them. The CDR3 sequence: CASRSQGTGELFF. CDR3 DNA sequence: TGTGCCAGCAGGTCACAGGGCACCGGGGAGCTGTTTTTT.

This sequence joins TRBV25-1 and TRBJ2-1, with D possibly matching TRBD2 (6 bases). Per the germline V gene, CDR1 is MGHDK and CDR2 is SYGVNS. V lost 5 bases, J lost 9 bases, and 11 bases lay in between. The CDR3 is made up of 12 amino acids. CDR3 DNA: TGTGCCAGCAGTCCGGGAGCGAGTGAGCAGTTCTTC. Translating it yields CASSPGASEQFF.

This sequence joins TRBV5-1 and TRBJ2-5; tentative D call: TRBD2 (5 bases). CDR1 is SGHRS, CDR2 YFSETQ, per germline. V gave up 0 bases and J gave up 2 bases, with 11 bases separating them. The CDR3 runs 15 residues. This CDR3 is CASSLVPGSQETQYF. Written as DNA, the CDR3 is TGCGCCAGCAGCTTGGTGCCGGGGTCTCAAGAGACCCAGTACTTC.

The rearrangement uses TRBV7-9 and TRBJ2-5; 9 positions match TRBD2. CDR1 is SEHNR and CDR2 is FQNEAQ in the germline V gene (reference sequence). V lost 11 bases and J lost 5; bases outside the gene matches: 15. This CDR3 comprises 15 residues. The CDR3 DNA sequence: TGTGCCGACACGGTTCTAGCGGGGTTGTTTGAGACCCAGTACTTC. This gives the protein CADTVLAGLFETQYF.

The rearrangement uses TRBV20-1 and TRBJ2-3; no definite D call. Looked up from germline, CDR1 is DFQATT and CDR2 is SNEGSKA (reference sequence). CDR3 length: 16 residues. V gave up 4 bases and J gave up 2 bases, with 19 bases separating them. CDR3 region: CSATGHTPPHTDTQYF. The CDR3 DNA reads TGCAGTGCTACGGGCCACACCCCCCCCCACACAGATACGCAGTATTTT.

CDR3 residues: CASSYTSGGYTGELFF. The CDR3 DNA sequence: TGTGCCAGCAGCTATACTAGCGGGGGGTACACCGGGGAGCTGTTTTTT. The rearrangement links TRBV11-2 to TRBJ2-2; 12 bases agree with TRBD2. The CDR3 has 16 amino acids. Germline V gene sequence: CDR1 SGHAT, CDR2 FQNNGV. Trimming cost V 4 bases and J 3 bases; bases outside gene matches: 3.

This chain joins TRBV12-3 or TRBV12-4 and TRBJ2-5, with 12 bases aligning to TRBD2. Trimming cost V 7 bases and J 4 bases; bases outside gene matches: 13. The CDR3 sequence is 17 residues long. CDR3 loop: CASIPPSGRAQGETQYF. DNA of the CDR3: TGTGCCAGCATACCTCCTAGCGGGAGGGCCCAGGGAGAGACCCAGTACTTC.

This chain connects TRBV29-1 to TRBJ2-5; D is perhaps TRBD1 (5 bases). Trimming cost V 7 bases and J 2 bases, with 17 bases left between them. The V gene's germline CDR1 is SQVTM and CDR2 ANQGSEA. The CDR3 sequence is 14 residues long. The DNA of the CDR3 is TGCAGCGCTCCATCAGGGTTCCTACAAGAGACCCAGTACTTC. This codes for CSAPSGFLQETQYF.